This TCR beta chain originates from a study of cytomegalovirus exposure and HLA in healthy donors. The study, taken as a whole, reports: Association of around 17,000 TCR beta sequences with HLA alleles was found at 0.05 false discovery rate in a later analysis. Sequencing probably produced one cluster of sequence variants that were highly shared. Earlier findings revealed that most TCR beta V segments proved productive either about 87% or about 30% of the time. Only CMV serostatus was available as immune exposure information.

For this clone: Its specificity is unknown.

In the PCR, 60 Vbeta and 13 Jbeta primers were used. Some clones are missing from TCRdb's copy, which holds only in-frame ones; the method was immunoSEQ multiplex PCR. This table has about 160,000 clones, around four fifths appearing once. Material: PBMCs. The receptor was derived from a woman between 18 and 30 years old in good health and CMV-seronegative.

CDR3 loop: CASSGPDRGPDYEQYF. The CDR3 nucleotides are TGTGCCAGCAGTGGCCCCGACAGGGGTCCTGACTACGAGCAGTACTTC. The V call is TRBV6-1, the J call TRBJ2-7; TRBD1 agrees at 8 bases. The V gene's germline CDR1 is MNHNS and CDR2 SASEGT. The CDR3 length is 16 residues. With 4 bases clipped from V and 3 bases from J, the junction kept 11 bases outside the gene matches.